A selection of T cell receptor beta chains follows, all from one sample in a study of cytomegalovirus exposure and HLA in healthy donors. Libraries were prepared by immunoSEQ multiplex PCR; TCRdb keeps only in-frame clonotypes and omits some of them. The sample contains about 98,000 clones, around 88% of which appear only once. Sequencing used PBMCs. The receptors shown here come from a woman younger than 45 in good health and CMV-seronegative. Each CDR3 is given with its conserved first and last residue. The D gene is left open where the match is weak. Some rows have no size entry. The others give once, few or many, or a class for an expanded clone.

CDR3 DNA,CDR3 protein,D gene,clone size,J gene,CDR3 length,V gene
TGCGCCAGCAGCGCCAACAGGGGCATAGCCGGGGAGCTGTTTTTT,CASSANRGIAGELFF,TRBD1,.,TRBJ2-2,15,TRBV5-1
TGTGCCAGCTCACCACTTGAGGCAGATACGCAGTATTTT,CASSPLEADTQYF,.,once,TRBJ2-3,13,TRBV18
TGTGCCAGCTCCCGAGGAGAGGATCCCTATAATTCACCCCTCCACTTT,CASSRGEDPYNSPLHF,.,.,TRBJ1-6,16,TRBV18
TGCGCCAGCAGCCAAGTAGCGGACAGGGGGCTTCACTTC,CASSQVADRGLHF,TRBD1,.,TRBJ2-7,13,TRBV4-1
TGTGCCAGCAGTCCTATTGGACGGGGAAGGTCCGCAGATACGCAGTATTTT,CASSPIGRGRSADTQYF,.,.,TRBJ2-3,17,TRBV28
TGTGCCAGCAGCCCGGGGACTTGGGGAGGGGATACGCAGTATTTT,CASSPGTWGGDTQYF,TRBD2,.,TRBJ2-3,15,TRBV7-2
TGCGCCAGCAGGGCCGGAGCGGGGCACTACGAGCAGTACTTC,CASRAGAGHYEQYF,TRBD2,.,TRBJ2-7,14,TRBV10-2
TGTGCTAGTGGTTTACCGGGACAGTATAATTCACCCCTCCACTTT,CASGLPGQYNSPLHF,TRBD1,once,TRBJ1-6,15,TRBV12-5
TGTGCCAGCAGCTTGGAGACCTACAATGAGCAGTTCTTC,CASSLETYNEQFF,.,.,TRBJ2-1,13,TRBV11-1
TGTGCCAGTATGGAGAGGACAGGGCTCCCAGGATCCCTTGGCTACACCTTC,CASMERTGLPGSLGYTF,TRBD1,.,TRBJ1-2,17,TRBV19
TGTGCCAGCAGCAAGACAGGGGGCGCCTCCTACAATGAGCAGTTCTTC,CASSKTGGASYNEQFF,TRBD1,.,TRBJ2-1,16,TRBV7-6
TGTGCCAGCACCGCGCGAAAGGGGGGGGCCAGGGACTATGGCTACACCTTC,CASTARKGGARDYGYTF,.,.,TRBJ1-2,17,TRBV27
TGTGCAAGTCGCCAGGACAGGGAAAGATCCTACGAGCAGTACTTC,CASRQDRERSYEQYF,.,.,TRBJ2-7,15,TRBV12-2
TGTGCTAGTTCCCTTTTCCGGGGAGGACAGGGATACGAGCAGTACTTC,CASSLFRGGQGYEQYF,TRBD1,.,TRBJ2-7,16,TRBV12-5
TGTGCCAGCAGCTCCGGGGGGGGGCCCGGCGAAAAACTGTTTTTT,CASSSGGGPGEKLFF,.,.,TRBJ1-4,15,TRBV7-9
TGTGCCAGCAGCCCAGTAGCGGGGGGGATTGAAAAACTGTTTTTT,CASSPVAGGIEKLFF,.,.,TRBJ1-4,15,TRBV9
TGCGCCAGCAGCCAAGGGCCACCTCGGAGGGCTAGCCGGTATCAAGAGACCCAGTACTTC,CASSQGPPRRASRYQETQYF,.,.,TRBJ2-5,20,TRBV4-3
TGCAGCGTTCAAGCATACAGGGGAGGAACTGAAGCTTTCTTT,CSVQAYRGGTEAFF,TRBD1,.,TRBJ1-1,14,TRBV29-1
TGTGCCACCCGAGGGGGCGCTGGGGCCAACGTCCTGACTTTC,CATRGGAGANVLTF,TRBD1,.,TRBJ2-6,14,TRBV7-9
TGTGCCAGCAGTGGAGGTGCAACTAATGAAAAACTGTTTTTT,CASSGGATNEKLFF,.,.,TRBJ1-4,14,TRBV2
TGTGCCAGCTCGACCGTACGACAGGTTAATCAGCCCCAGCATTTT,CASSTVRQVNQPQHF,.,once,TRBJ1-5,15,TRBV18
TGCGCCAGCAGCTTGGGGCCGGGATCGCACACTGAAGCTTTCTTT,CASSLGPGSHTEAFF,.,.,TRBJ1-1,15,TRBV5-1
TGTGCCAGTAGTCTGGACAGGAGACCTGGAAACACCATATATTTT,CASSLDRRPGNTIYF,TRBD1,once,TRBJ1-3,15,TRBV19
TGCGCCAGCAGCCGAATGACAGGGGTCGGAAACACCATATATTTT,CASSRMTGVGNTIYF,TRBD1,.,TRBJ1-3,15,TRBV5-1
TGTGCCAGCTCACCATGGGGCGAGAGCGGGGACGAGCAGTACTTC,CASSPWGESGDEQYF,TRBD2,.,TRBJ2-7,15,TRBV18
TGTGCCAGCAGGCCCGGGACAGGTAGGGTCCGGCATGGCTACACCTTC,CASRPGTGRVRHGYTF,TRBD1,.,TRBJ1-2,16,TRBV28
TGTGCCAGCAGTGAATCGGGAGGCCCACTAGGGAACACTGAAGCTTTCTTT,CASSESGGPLGNTEAFF,.,once,TRBJ1-1,17,TRBV25-1
TGTGCCAGCAGCTCCCGGGACTCCAGCCGCAATGAGCAGTTCTTC,CASSSRDSSRNEQFF,.,.,TRBJ2-1,15,TRBV13
TGTGCCAGCCGGACTTGGGGTACTTATGGCTACACCTTC,CASRTWGTYGYTF,.,few,TRBJ1-2,13,TRBV2
TGTGCCACTACCTCACAGGGGCTCCAAGAGACCCAGTACTTC,CATTSQGLQETQYF,TRBD1,.,TRBJ2-5,14,TRBV2
TGTGCCAGCAGTCTACTCCCACAGGGGACCGGGGAGCTGTTTTTT,CASSLLPQGTGELFF,TRBD1,.,TRBJ2-2,15,TRBV27
TGTGCTAGTGGTTTGGTGAGCACCGGGGAGCTGTTTTTT,CASGLVSTGELFF,.,.,TRBJ2-2,13,TRBV12-5
TGTGCCAGCAGTCCACAGGGGGGTGGATTCTACGAGCAGTACTTC,CASSPQGGGFYEQYF,TRBD1,.,TRBJ2-7,15,TRBV2
TGTGCCAGCAGTTTTCAAGGACTAGCGGGAGAGACCGGGGAGCTGTTTTTT,CASSFQGLAGETGELFF,TRBD2,.,TRBJ2-2,17,TRBV28
TGTGCCAGCGGACTAGCGGGGGGGCCGGGGGAAAACATTCAGTACTTC,CASGLAGGPGENIQYF,TRBD2,.,TRBJ2-4,16,TRBV5-6
TGTGCCAGCAGTGCACAGGGGGCGCCCAGCTATGGCTACACCTTC,CASSAQGAPSYGYTF,TRBD1,.,TRBJ1-2,15,TRBV6-5
TGTGCCAGTAGTATGGCAGCGGGGGGCACTGAAGCTTTCTTT,CASSMAAGGTEAFF,.,.,TRBJ1-1,14,TRBV19
TGCGCCAGCAGCGTCCTGAATGGCGGTATTGAGCAGTTCTTC,CASSVLNGGIEQFF,.,.,TRBJ2-1,14,TRBV5-1
TGTGCCAGCAACCCAGGGACTAGCGGCTCCTCCTACAATGAGCAGTTCTTC,CASNPGTSGSSYNEQFF,TRBD2,.,TRBJ2-1,17,TRBV27
TGCGCCAGCAGCTTGAGTACAGATTCACACACAGATACGCAGTATTTT,CASSLSTDSHTDTQYF,.,.,TRBJ2-3,16,TRBV5-1
TGTGCCAGCGGGGAGGTACGAGAAAAACTGTTTTTT,CASGEVREKLFF,.,.,TRBJ1-4,12,TRBV28
TGTGCCAGCAGCCCCAGGCAGCGGGGGCCATCCTACGAGCAGTACTTC,CASSPRQRGPSYEQYF,TRBD2,.,TRBJ2-7,16,TRBV7-8
TGTGCCAGTAGTACCCCTCCGGGACAGGGTCTCGGGGAGCAGTACTTC,CASSTPPGQGLGEQYF,TRBD1,.,TRBJ2-7,16,TRBV19
TGTGCCAGCAGCCCGCGGGGGCTCGGCACCGGGGAGCTGTTTTTT,CASSPRGLGTGELFF,.,.,TRBJ2-2,15,TRBV7-2
TGTGCCAGCAGCCCCCAAGGGAGGATGGGCACTGAAGCTTTCTTT,CASSPQGRMGTEAFF,.,.,TRBJ1-1,15,TRBV9
TGTGCCAGCAGTTTAGCGGGGTACTACAATGAGCAGTTCTTC,CASSLAGYYNEQFF,.,.,TRBJ2-1,14,TRBV27
TGCAGCGTTGAGTATGCTAGCGGGAGGGCAGATACGCAGTATTTT,CSVEYASGRADTQYF,TRBD2,.,TRBJ2-3,15,TRBV29-1
TGTGCCAGCAGGAAGGAGGCGGCCGGGGAGCTGTTTTTT,CASRKEAAGELFF,.,once,TRBJ2-2,13,TRBV5-4
TGTGCCAGCAGCCAGAGTCATAGCAATCAGCCCCAGCATTTT,CASSQSHSNQPQHF,.,.,TRBJ1-5,14,TRBV14
TGTGCCAGCAGCCGGACTAGCGGGGGTACCAATGAGCAGTTCTTC,CASSRTSGGTNEQFF,TRBD2,few,TRBJ2-1,15,TRBV5-4
TGTGCCAGTTATGGGGAGGGTTGGGTCGGCTACACCTTC,CASYGEGWVGYTF,.,.,TRBJ1-2,13,TRBV6-5
TGTGCCACCTGGGAGTACAATGAGCAGTTCTTC,CATWEYNEQFF,.,.,TRBJ2-1,11,TRBV27
TGTGCCAGCAGTTCATCTCGGACAGGGAACACTGAAGCTTTCTTT,CASSSSRTGNTEAFF,TRBD1,.,TRBJ1-1,15,TRBV27